Listed here are 19 T cell receptor beta chains from one sample, sequenced in a study of CD8 T cells in ankylosing spondylitis. Each CDR3 protein gets one entry after TCRdb re-called the 5' RACE reads with MiXCR. The profile shows 25,000 to 35,000 distinct CDR3 sequences, about 5.3% of them singletons. The specimen was blood, either unsorted or a sorted T cell fraction (not recorded which). Every receptor here comes from a female donor with ankylosing spondylitis or in good health (not recorded which).

This clonotype was recorded many times. The chain carries TRBV9 and TRBJ2-1, with 15 bases lining up with TRBD2. From germline, CDR1 is SGDLS and CDR2 YYNGEE. J gave up 9 bases and V 0 bases, and 1 base lay outside the gene matches. The CDR3 contains 15 residues. Written as DNA, the CDR3 is TGTGCCAGCAGCGTAGTGGGACTAGCGGGAGGTGAGCAGTTCTTC. The encoded protein is CASSVVGLAGGEQFF.

The rearrangement links TRBV9 to TRBJ2-2; D might be TRBD1 or TRBD2, each matching 6 bases. The CDR3 spans 16 residues. Trimming removed 3 bases at V and 5 bases at J, with 17 bases between. Germline assignment: CDR1 SGDLS and CDR2 YYNGEE. The CDR3 DNA reads TGTGCCAGCAGCGCACCGGGACGGGGGCGGACCGGGGAGCTGTTTTTT. As protein: CASSAPGRGRTGELFF.

This clonotype is classed as medium-sized. The chain recombines TRBV9 with TRBJ1-1, with D unresolved. Looked up from germline, CDR1 is SGDLS and CDR2 is YYNGEE. Trimming took 1 base from V and 1 from J, leaving 11 bases between them. CDR3 length equals 15 residues. The CDR3: CASSVLGNPNTEAFF. The CDR3 DNA follows: TGTGCCAGCAGCGTACTGGGGAATCCGAACACTGAAGCTTTCTTT.

Comments on this clonotype: This sequence may be a read error, since a much larger clone differs from it by one base. This chain joins TRBV9 and TRBJ2-1; D unresolved. V lost 5 bases, J lost 9 bases, and 15 bases lay in between. The CDR3 is made up of 13 amino acids. Germline values: CDR1 SGDLS, CDR2 YYNGEE. DNA for the CDR3: TGTGCCAGCAGGCCGACGAGTTCTGCTGAGCAGTTCTTC. Encoded protein: CASRPTSSAEQFF.

This clonotype was seen ten or more times. The chain has TRBV9 and TRBJ2-3; 8 bases are a match to TRBD2. The CDR3 length is 16 residues. Germline V gene data show CDR1 as SGDLS and CDR2 as YYNGEE. V dropped 3 bases and J dropped 6; count of bases not matched to a gene: 12. The CDR3 DNA follows: TGTGCCAGCAGCGCTACTAGCGGAGAGATTATGGATACGCAGTATTTT. Protein product: CASSATSGEIMDTQYF.

Many counts were recorded for this clonotype. The J gene is TRBJ1-1, the V gene TRBV9, with 9 bases fitting TRBD1. J gave up 3 bases and V 4 bases, and 1 base lay outside the gene matches. The CDR3 consists of 13 residues. Germline assignment: CDR1 SGDLS and CDR2 YYNGEE. CDR3 amino acids: CASSRQGDTEAFF. The CDR3 coding sequence is TGTGCCAGCAGCAGACAGGGGGACACTGAAGCTTTCTTT.

As regards this clonotype: This may arise from a read error, as a much more abundant clone is one base away. The chain carries TRBV9 and TRBJ2-3, with D possibly being TRBD1 or TRBD2 (5 bases each). The CDR3 is 15 amino acids. Germline-derived CDR1 and CDR2 are SGDLS and YYNGEE. The CDR3 DNA sequence: TGTGCCATCAGCGTAGGGGCTAGCCCCCCAGATACGCAGTATTTT. As protein: CAISVGASPPDTQYF.

The rearrangement joins TRBV9 to TRBJ2-1, with D unclear. Trimming took 0 bases from V and 6 from J, leaving 7 bases between them. Germline values: CDR1 SGDLS, CDR2 YYNGEE. The length of the CDR3 is 13 residues. The CDR3: CASSVAKGNEQFF. CDR3 sequence (DNA): TGTGCCAGCAGCGTAGCCAAGGGCAATGAGCAGTTCTTC.

In this sample, this clonotype turned up a few times. For the CDR3, the DNA is TGTGCCAGCAGCGTAGGGCAAGGCTCTGGGGCCAACGTCCTGACTTTC. This sequence encodes CASSVGQGSGANVLTF. This chain joins TRBV9 and TRBJ2-6; D remains unclear. The CDR3 extends over 16 amino acids. Trimming removed 0 bases at V and 0 bases at J, with 7 bases between. Germline loops: CDR1 SGDLS, CDR2 YYNGEE.

The V and J genes are TRBV9 and TRBJ2-3; TRBD1 aligns across 7 bases. Germline V gene sequence: CDR1 SGDLS, CDR2 YYNGEE. Trimming took 2 bases from V and 0 from J; bases not matched to a gene: 6. The CDR3 consists of 16 residues. CDR3 region: CASSVGDRSSTDTQYF. The DNA of the CDR3 is TGTGCCAGCAGCGTCGGGGACAGATCTAGCACAGATACGCAGTATTTT.

This clonotype was recorded many times. The chain employs TRBV9 and TRBJ1-2; D gene uncertain. The germline V and J ends were trimmed by 4 bases and 3 bases, with 19 bases remaining between them. The CDR3 consists of 16 residues. The germline V gene encodes CDR1 SGDLS and CDR2 YYNGEE. The CDR3 is CASSPTPWALDYGYTF. The CDR3 bases are TGTGCCAGCAGCCCCACCCCCTGGGCGTTGGACTATGGCTACACCTTC.

The chain combines TRBV9 with TRBJ2-1; 13 bases fit TRBD2. The CDR3 runs 15 residues. In germline, CDR1 is SGDLS, CDR2 YYNGEE. V lost 0 bases, J lost 7 bases, and 1 base stayed unmatched. DNA of the CDR3: TGTGCCAGCAGCGTAGCACTAGCGGGGGGGAATGAGCAGTTCTTC. This codes for CASSVALAGGNEQFF.

This clonotype was found many times. The chain uses TRBV9 and TRBJ2-3; D remains unclear. The length of the CDR3 is 15 residues. Between the trimmed V and J ends, which lost 0 bases and 2 bases, there was a span of 10 bases. The germline V gene encodes CDR1 SGDLS and CDR2 YYNGEE. CDR3 coding DNA: TGTGCCAGCAGCGTAGCTAAGGTACTCACAGATACGCAGTATTTT. Protein sequence: CASSVAKVLTDTQYF.

This clonotype is labeled as medium-sized (0.01 to 0.1%). The gene calls are TRBV9 and TRBJ1-6; 7 positions agree with TRBD1. V lost 3 bases, J lost 7 bases, and 7 bases stayed unmatched. The CDR3 spans 15 residues. The germline gives CDR1 SGDLS, CDR2 YYNGEE. This CDR3 reads CASSGRAGGNSPLHF. CDR3 nucleotides: TGTGCCAGCAGCGGGAGGGCAGGGGGGAATTCACCCCTCCACTTT.

In this sample, this clonotype turned up many times. The chain is built from TRBV9 and TRBJ2-2; 8 nucleotides align to TRBD2. This CDR3 has 16 amino acids. Germline V gene data show CDR1 as SGDLS and CDR2 as YYNGEE. V lost 4 bases, J lost 3 bases, and 8 bases stayed unmatched. This CDR3 is CASSFGTRDYTGELFF. The CDR3 DNA reads TGTGCCAGCAGCTTTGGGACTAGGGATTACACCGGGGAGCTGTTTTTT.

This clonotype has ten or more counts. The chain joins TRBV9 to TRBJ2-5, with 8 bases aligning to TRBD1. Trimming removed 2 bases from V and 4 bases from J; junction bases left unmatched: 10. This CDR3 spans 16 amino acids. Germline values: CDR1 SGDLS, CDR2 YYNGEE. The CDR3, as DNA: TGTGCCAGCAGCGTCACCATTAACACAGGGGGAGAGACCCAGTACTTC. This encodes CASSVTINTGGETQYF.

The rearrangement joins TRBV9 to TRBJ1-1; no definite D call. The CDR3 covers 13 residues. Germline loops: CDR1 SGDLS, CDR2 YYNGEE. The germline V and J ends were trimmed by 3 bases and 1 base, with 7 bases remaining between them. Here the CDR3 reads CASSAEANTEAFF. The CDR3 bases are TGTGCCAGCAGCGCGGAAGCGAACACTGAAGCTTTCTTT.

In its sample, this clonotype was seen many times. The gene calls are TRBV9 and TRBJ1-2; D is unresolved. In germline, CDR1 is SGDLS, CDR2 YYNGEE. Between the trimmed V and J ends, which lost 2 bases and 3 bases, there was a span of 8 bases. The length of the CDR3 is 13 residues. The CDR3 DNA follows: TGTGCCAGCAGCGTGGAACAGCACTATGGCTACACCTTC. This codes for CASSVEQHYGYTF.

This clonotype has ten or more counts. A much larger clone differs from this one at a single base, so this may be a read error. The V and J genes are TRBV9 and TRBJ2-2; possibly TRBD1 for D (6 bases). CDR1 is SGDLS, CDR2 YYNGEE, per germline. This CDR3 is built from 17 residues. The DNA of the CDR3 is TGTGCCAGCAGCGTAGCCCCGACAGGAAGGAACGCCGGGGAGCTGTTTTTT. Amino acid sequence: CASSVAPTGRNAGELFF.